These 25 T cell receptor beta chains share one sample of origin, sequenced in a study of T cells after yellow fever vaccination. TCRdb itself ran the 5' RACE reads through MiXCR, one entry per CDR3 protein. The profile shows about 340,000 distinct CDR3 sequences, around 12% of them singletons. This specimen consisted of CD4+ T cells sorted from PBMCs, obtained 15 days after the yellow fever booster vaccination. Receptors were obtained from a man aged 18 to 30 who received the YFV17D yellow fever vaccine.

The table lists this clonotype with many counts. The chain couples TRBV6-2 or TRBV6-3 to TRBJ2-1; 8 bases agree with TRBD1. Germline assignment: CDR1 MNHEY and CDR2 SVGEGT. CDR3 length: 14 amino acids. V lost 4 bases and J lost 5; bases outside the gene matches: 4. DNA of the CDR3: TGTGCCAGCAGTTCCTGGACAGGGAACAATGAGCAGTTCTTC. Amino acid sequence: CASSSWTGNNEQFF.

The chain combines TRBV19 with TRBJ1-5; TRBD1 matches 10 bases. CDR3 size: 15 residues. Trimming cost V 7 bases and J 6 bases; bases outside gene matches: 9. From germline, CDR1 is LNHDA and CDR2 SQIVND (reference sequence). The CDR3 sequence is CASNDPGQGFQPQHF. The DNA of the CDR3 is TGTGCCAGTAATGATCCGGGACAGGGGTTTCAGCCCCAGCATTTT.

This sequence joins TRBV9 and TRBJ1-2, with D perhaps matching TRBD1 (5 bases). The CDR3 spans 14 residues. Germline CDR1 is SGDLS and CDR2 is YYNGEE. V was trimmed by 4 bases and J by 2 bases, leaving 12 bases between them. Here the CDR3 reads CASSSWGSNYGYTF. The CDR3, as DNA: TGTGCCAGCAGCTCCTGGGGCAGCAACTATGGCTACACCTTC.

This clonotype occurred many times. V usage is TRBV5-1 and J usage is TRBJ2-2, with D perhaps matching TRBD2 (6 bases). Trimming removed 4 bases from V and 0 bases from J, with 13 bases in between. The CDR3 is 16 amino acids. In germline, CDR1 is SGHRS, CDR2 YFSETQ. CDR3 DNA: TGCGCCAGCAGCCCCCTCACTAGCCCGAACACCGGGGAGCTGTTTTTT. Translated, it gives CASSPLTSPNTGELFF.

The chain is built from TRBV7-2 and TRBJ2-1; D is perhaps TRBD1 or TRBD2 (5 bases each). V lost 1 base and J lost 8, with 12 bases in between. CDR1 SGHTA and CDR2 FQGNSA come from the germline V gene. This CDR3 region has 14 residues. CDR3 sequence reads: CASSLVEGSDEQFF. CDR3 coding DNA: TGTGCCAGCAGCTTAGTCGAGGGGAGCGATGAGCAGTTCTTC.

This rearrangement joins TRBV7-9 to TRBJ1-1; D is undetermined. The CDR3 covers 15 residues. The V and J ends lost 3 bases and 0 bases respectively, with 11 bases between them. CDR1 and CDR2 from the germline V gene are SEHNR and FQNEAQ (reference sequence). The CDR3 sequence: CASSFPDFLNTEAFF. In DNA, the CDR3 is TGTGCCAGCAGCTTCCCCGACTTCCTGAACACTGAAGCTTTCTTT. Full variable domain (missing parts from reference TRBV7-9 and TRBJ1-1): DTGVSQNPRHKITKRGQNVTFRCDPISEHNRLYWYRQTLGQGPEFLTYFQNEAQLEKSRLLSDRFSAERPKGSFSTLEIQRTEQGDSAMYLCASSFPDFLNTEAFFGQGTRLTVV.

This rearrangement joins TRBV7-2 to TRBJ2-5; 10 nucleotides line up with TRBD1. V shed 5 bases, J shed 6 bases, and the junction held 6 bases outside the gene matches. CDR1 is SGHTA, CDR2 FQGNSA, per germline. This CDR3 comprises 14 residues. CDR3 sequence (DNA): TGTGCCAGCAGCACAGGACAGGGGGTCAAGACCCAGTACTTC. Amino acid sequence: CASSTGQGVKTQYF.

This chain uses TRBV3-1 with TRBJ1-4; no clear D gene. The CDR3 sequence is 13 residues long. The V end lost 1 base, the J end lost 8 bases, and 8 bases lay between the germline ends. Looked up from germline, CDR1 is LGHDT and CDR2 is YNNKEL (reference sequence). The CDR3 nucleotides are TGTGCCAGCAGCCAAGTCCATAAGGAAAAACTGTTTTTT. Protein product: CASSQVHKEKLFF.

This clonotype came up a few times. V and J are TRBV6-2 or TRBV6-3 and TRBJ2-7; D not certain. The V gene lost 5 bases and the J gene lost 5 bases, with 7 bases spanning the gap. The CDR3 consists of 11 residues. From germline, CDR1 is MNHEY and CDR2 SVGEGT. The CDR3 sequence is CASSHSNEQYV. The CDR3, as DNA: TGTGCCAGCAGTCACAGCAACGAGCAGTACGTC.

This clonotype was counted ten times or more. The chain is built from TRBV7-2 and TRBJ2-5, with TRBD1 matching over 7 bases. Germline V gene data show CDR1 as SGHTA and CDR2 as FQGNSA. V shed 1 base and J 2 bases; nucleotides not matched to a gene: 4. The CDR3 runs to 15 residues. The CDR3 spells CASSLVRGLQETQYF. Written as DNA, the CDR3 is TGTGCCAGCAGCTTAGTCAGGGGGTTACAAGAGACCCAGTACTTC.

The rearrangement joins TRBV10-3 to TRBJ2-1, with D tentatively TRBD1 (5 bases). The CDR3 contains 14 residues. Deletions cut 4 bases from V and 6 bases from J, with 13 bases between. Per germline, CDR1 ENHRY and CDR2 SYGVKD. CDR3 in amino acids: CAISGQGPPNEQFF. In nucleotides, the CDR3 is TGTGCCATCAGTGGTCAGGGTCCTCCCAATGAGCAGTTCTTC.

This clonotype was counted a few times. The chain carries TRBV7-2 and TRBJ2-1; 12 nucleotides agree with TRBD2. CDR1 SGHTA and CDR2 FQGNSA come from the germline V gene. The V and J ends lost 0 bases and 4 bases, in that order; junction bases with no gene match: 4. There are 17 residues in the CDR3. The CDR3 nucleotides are TGTGCCAGCAGCTTAGCAGCTAGCGGGGGGGCTTACAATGAGCAGTTCTTC. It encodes CASSLAASGGAYNEQFF.

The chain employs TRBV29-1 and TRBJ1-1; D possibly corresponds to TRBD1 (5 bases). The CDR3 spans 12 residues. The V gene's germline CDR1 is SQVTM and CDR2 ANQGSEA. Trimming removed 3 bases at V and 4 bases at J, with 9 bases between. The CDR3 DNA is TGCAGCGTTGACCAGGGCGGCACTGAAGCTTTCTTT. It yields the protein CSVDQGGTEAFF.

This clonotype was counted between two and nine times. CDR3 sequence: CASSFLQGVRETQYF. Here the CDR3 DNA reads TGTGCCAGCAGCTTTTTACAGGGGGTTAGGGAGACCCAGTACTTC. The chain carries TRBV7-6 and TRBJ2-5, with TRBD1 matching 8 bases. The CDR3 loop spans 15 amino acids. V was clipped by 3 bases and J by 5 bases; unmatched bases: 8. Looked up from germline, CDR1 is SGHVS and CDR2 is FNYEAQ.

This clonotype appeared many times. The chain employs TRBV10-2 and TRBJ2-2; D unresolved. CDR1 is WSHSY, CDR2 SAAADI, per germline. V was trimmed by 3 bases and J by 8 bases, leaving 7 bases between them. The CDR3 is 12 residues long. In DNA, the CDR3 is TGCGCCAGCAGTGAACGAACAGGGGAGCTGTTTTTT. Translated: CASSERTGELFF.

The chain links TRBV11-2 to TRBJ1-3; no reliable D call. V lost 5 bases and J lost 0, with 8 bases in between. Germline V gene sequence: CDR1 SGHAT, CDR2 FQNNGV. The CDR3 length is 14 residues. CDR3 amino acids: CASSHTLSGNTIYF. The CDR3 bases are TGTGCCAGCAGCCACACCCTCTCTGGAAACACCATATATTTT.

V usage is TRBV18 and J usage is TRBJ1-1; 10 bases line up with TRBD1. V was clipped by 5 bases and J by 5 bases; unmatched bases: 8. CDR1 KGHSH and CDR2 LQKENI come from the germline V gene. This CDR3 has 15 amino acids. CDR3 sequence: CASSTQTGGETEAFF. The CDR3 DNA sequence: TGTGCCAGCTCAACACAGACAGGGGGCGAGACTGAAGCTTTCTTT.

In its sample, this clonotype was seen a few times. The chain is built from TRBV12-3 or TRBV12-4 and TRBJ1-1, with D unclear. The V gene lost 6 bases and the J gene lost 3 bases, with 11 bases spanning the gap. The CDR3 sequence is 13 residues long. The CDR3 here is CASSNGRDTEAFF. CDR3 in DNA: TGTGCCAGCAGCAATGGACGGGACACTGAAGCTTTCTTT.

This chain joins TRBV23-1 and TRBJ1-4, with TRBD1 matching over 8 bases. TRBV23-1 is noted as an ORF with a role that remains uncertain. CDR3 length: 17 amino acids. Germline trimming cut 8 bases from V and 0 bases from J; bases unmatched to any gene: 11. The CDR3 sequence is CASPNGQGTSTNEKLFF. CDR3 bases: TGCGCCAGCCCTAACGGACAGGGAACGTCAACTAATGAAAAACTGTTTTTT.

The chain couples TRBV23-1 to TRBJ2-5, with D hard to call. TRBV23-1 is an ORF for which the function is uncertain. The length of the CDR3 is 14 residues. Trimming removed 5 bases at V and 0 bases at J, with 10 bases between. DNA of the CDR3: TGCGCCAGCAGTTTTGGACGGAACCAAGAGACCCAGTACTTC. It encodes CASSFGRNQETQYF.

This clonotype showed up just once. Written as DNA, the CDR3 is TGTGCCAGCAGTGAAGCGGGGGGTATTCATGAAAAACTGTTTTTT. It specifies CASSEAGGIHEKLFF. J is TRBJ1-4 and V is TRBV6-1, with D perhaps TRBD1 (5 bases). The V gene lost 0 bases and the J gene lost 6 bases, with 11 bases spanning the gap. This CDR3 has 15 amino acids. The germline CDR1 and CDR2 sequences are MNHNS and SASEGT.

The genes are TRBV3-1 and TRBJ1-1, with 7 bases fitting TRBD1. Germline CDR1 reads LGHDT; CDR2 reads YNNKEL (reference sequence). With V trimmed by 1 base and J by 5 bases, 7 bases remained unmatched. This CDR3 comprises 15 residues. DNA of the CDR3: TGTGCCAGCAGCCAAGCTGCAGGGGGTGGGACTGAAGCTTTCTTT. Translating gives CASSQAAGGGTEAFF.

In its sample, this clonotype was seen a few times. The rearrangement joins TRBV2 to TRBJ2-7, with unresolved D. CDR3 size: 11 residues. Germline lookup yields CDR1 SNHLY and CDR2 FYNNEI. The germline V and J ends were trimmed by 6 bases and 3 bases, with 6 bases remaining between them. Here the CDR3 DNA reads TGTGCCAGCAGCATCCTCTACGAGCAGTACGTC. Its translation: CASSILYEQYV.

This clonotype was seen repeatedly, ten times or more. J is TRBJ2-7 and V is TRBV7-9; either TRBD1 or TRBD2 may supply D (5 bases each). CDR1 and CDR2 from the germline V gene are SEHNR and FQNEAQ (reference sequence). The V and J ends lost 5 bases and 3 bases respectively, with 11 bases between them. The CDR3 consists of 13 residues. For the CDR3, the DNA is TGTGCCAGCAGCCCCTCGGGACGCTACGAGCAGTACTTC. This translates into CASSPSGRYEQYF.

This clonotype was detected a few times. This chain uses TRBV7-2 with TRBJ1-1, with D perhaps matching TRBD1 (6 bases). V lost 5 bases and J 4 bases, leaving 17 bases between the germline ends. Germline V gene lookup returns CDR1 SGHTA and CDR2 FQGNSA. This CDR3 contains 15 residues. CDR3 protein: CASSPTTGRSTEAFF. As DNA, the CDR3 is TGTGCCAGCAGCCCGACCACAGGGCGGTCCACTGAAGCTTTCTTT.